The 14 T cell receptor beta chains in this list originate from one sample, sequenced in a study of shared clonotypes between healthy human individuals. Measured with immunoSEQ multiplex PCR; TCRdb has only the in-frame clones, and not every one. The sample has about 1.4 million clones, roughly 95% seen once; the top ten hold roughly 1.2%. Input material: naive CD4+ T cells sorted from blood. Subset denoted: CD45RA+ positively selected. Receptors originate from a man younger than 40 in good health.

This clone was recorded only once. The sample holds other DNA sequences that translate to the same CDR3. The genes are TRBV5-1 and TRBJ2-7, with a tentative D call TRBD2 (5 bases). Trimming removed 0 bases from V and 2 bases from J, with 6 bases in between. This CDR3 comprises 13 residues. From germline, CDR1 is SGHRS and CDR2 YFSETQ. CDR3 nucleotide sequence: TGCGCCAGCAGCTTGGGACTACCCTACGAGCAGTACTTC. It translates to CASSLGLPYEQYF.

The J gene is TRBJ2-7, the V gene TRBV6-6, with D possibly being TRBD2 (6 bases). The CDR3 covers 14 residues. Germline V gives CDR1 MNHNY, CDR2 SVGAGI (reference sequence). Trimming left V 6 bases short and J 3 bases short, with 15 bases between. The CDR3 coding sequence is TGTGCCAGCAGGCTTGGGCGGGAACTCTACGAGCAGTACTTC. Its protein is CASRLGRELYEQYF.

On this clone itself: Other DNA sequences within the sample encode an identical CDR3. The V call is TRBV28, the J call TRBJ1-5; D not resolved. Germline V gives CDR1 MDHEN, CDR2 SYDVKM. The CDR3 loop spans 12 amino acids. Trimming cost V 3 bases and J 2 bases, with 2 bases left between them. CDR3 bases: TGTGCCAGCAGTTTCGGCAATCAGCCCCAGCATTTT. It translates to CASSFGNQPQHF.

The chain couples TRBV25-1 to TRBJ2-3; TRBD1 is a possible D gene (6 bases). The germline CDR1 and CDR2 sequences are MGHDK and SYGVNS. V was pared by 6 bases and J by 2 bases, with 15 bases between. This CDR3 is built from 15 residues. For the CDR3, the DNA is TGTGCCAGCAGCCTCGGGACAAGATCCACAGATACGCAGTATTTT. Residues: CASSLGTRSTDTQYF.

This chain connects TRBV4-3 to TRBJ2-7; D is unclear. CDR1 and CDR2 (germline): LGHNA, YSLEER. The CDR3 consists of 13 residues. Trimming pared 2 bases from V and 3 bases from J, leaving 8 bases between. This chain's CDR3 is CASSQSPYYEQYF. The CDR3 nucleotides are TGCGCCAGCAGCCAATCCCCATACTACGAGCAGTACTTC.

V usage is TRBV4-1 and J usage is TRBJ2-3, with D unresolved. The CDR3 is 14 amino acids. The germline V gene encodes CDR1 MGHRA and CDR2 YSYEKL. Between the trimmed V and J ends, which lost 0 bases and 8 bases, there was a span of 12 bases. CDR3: CASSQDSFRGTQYF. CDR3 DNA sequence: TGCGCCAGCAGCCAAGATTCCTTTCGAGGTACGCAGTATTTT.

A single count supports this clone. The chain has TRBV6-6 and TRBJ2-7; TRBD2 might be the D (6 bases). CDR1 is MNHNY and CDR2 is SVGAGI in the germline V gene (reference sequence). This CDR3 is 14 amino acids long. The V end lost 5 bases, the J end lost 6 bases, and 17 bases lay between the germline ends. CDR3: CASSAGLPRVEQYF. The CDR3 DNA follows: TGTGCCAGCAGTGCGGGACTGCCAAGGGTCGAGCAGTACTTC.

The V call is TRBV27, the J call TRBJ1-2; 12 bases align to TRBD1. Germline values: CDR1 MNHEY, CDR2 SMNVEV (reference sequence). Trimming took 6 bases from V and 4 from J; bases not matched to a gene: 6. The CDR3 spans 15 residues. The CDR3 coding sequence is TGTGCCAGCAGCAGGGACAGGGGGCGACTCTATGGCTACACCTTC. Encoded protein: CASSRDRGRLYGYTF.

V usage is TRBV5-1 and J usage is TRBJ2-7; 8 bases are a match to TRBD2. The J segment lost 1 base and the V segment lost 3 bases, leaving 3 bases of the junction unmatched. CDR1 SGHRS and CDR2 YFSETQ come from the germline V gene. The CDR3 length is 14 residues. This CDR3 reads CASSSGLGSYEQYF. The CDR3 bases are TGCGCCAGCAGCTCGGGACTAGGGTCCTACGAGCAGTACTTC.

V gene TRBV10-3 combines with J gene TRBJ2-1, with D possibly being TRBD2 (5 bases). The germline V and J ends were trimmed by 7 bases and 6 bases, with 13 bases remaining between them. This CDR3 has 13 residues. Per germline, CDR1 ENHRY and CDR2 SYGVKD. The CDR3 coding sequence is TGTGCCATCACCAAGAGGGATCCCAATGAGCAGTTCTTC. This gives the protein CAITKRDPNEQFF.

The CDR3 region has the DNA TGTGCCAGCAGCTTGGGACGGCCGAACACTGAAGCTTTCTTT. Translating it yields CASSLGRPNTEAFF. The chain has TRBV5-8 and TRBJ1-1; D remains ambiguous. The V end lost 0 bases, the J end lost 1 base, and 7 bases lay between the germline ends. Germline V gene lookup returns CDR1 SGHTS and CDR2 YDEGEE. The CDR3 is made up of 14 amino acids.

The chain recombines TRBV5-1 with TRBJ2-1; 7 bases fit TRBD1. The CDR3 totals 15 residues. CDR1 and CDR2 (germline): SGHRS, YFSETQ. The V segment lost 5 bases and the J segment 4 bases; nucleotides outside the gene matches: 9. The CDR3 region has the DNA TGCGCCAGCAGACTGATCCGGGACAGATACAATGAGCAGTTCTTC. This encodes CASRLIRDRYNEQFF.

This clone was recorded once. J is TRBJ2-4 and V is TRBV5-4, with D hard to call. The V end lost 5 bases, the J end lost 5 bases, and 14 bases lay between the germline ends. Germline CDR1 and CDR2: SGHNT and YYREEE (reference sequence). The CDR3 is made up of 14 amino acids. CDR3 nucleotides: TGTGCCAGCAGTCCGGGTGGAGTTCAAAACATTCAGTACTTC. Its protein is CASSPGGVQNIQYF. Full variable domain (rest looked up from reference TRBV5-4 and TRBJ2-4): ETGVTQSPTHLIKTRGQQVTLRCSSQSGHNTVSWYQQALGQGPQFIFQYYREEENGRGNFPPRFSGLQFPNYSSELNVNALELDDSALYLCASSPGGVQNIQYFGAGTRLSVL.

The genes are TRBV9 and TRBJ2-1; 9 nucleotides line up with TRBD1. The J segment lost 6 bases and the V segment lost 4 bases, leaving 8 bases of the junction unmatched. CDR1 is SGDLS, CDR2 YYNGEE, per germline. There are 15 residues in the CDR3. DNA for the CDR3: TGTGCCAGCAGCTCCGGGACAGGGAGTTTCAATGAGCAGTTCTTC. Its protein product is CASSSGTGSFNEQFF. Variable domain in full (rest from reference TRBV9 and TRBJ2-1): DSGVTQTPKHLITATGQRVTLRCSPRSGDLSVYWYQQSLDQGLQFLIQYYNGEERAKGNILERFSAQQFPDLHSELNLSSLELGDSALYFCASSSGTGSFNEQFFGPGTRLTVL.